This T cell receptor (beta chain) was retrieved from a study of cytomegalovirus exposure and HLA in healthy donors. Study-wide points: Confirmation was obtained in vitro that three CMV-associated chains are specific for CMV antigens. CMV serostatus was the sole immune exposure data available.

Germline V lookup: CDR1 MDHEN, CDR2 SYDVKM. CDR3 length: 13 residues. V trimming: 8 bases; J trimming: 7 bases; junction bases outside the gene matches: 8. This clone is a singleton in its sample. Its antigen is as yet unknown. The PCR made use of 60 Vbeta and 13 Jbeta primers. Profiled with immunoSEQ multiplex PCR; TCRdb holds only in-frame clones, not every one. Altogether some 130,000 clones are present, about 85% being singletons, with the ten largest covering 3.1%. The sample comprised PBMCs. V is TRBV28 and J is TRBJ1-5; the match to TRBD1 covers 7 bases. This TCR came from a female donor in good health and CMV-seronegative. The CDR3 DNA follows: TGTGCCAGCTGGGGGACAGCCGGGCAGCCCCAGCATTTT. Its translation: CASWGTAGQPQHF.